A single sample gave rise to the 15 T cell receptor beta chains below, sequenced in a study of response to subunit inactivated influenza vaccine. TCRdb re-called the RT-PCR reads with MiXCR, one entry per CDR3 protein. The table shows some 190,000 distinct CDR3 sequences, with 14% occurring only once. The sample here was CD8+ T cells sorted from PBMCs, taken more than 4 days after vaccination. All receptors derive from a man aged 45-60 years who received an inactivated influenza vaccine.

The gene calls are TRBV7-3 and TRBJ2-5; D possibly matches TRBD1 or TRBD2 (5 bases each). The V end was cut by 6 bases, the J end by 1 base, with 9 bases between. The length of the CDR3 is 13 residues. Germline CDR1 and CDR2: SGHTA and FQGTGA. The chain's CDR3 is CASRSGTQETQYF. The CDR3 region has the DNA TGTGCCAGCAGGTCCGGGACCCAAGAGACCCAGTACTTC.

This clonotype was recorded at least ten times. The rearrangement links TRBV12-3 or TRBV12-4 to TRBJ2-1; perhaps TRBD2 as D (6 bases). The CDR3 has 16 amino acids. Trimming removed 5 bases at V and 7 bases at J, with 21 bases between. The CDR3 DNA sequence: TGTGCCAGCAGTCCCCGACTAGGCGAGGCGCGAAATGAGCAGTTCTTC. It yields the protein CASSPRLGEARNEQFF.

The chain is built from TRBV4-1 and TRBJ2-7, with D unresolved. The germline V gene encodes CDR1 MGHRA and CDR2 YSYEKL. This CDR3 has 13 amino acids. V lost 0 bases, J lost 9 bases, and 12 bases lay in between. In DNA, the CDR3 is TGCGCCAGCAGCCAAGATAGAAACTCCGGGCAGTACTTC. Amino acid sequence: CASSQDRNSGQYF.

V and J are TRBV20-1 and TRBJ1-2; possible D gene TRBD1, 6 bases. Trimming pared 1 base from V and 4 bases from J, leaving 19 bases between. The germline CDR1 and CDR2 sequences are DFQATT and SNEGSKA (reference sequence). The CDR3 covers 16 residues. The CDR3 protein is CSARALGQHMFYGYTF. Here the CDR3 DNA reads TGCAGTGCTAGAGCTTTGGGACAACACATGTTCTATGGCTACACCTTC.

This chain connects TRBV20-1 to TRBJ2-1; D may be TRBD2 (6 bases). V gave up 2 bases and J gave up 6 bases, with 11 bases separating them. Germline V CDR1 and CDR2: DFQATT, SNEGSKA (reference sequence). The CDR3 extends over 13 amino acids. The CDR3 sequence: CSARSGVGNEQFF. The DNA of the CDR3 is TGCAGTGCTAGATCGGGAGTCGGCAATGAGCAGTTCTTC.

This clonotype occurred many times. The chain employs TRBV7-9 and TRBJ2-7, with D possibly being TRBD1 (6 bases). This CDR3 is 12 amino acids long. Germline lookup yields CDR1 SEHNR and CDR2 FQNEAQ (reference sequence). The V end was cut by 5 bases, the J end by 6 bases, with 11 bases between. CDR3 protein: CASSQGMVEQYF. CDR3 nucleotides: TGTGCCAGCAGCCAGGGGATGGTCGAGCAGTACTTC.

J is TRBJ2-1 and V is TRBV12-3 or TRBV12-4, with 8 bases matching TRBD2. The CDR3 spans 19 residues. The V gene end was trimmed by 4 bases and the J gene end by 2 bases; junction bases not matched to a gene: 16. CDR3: CASSCVSVGGRIPYNEQFF. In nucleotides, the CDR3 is TGTGCCAGCAGTTGTGTGTCTGTCGGCGGGAGGATACCCTACAATGAGCAGTTCTTC.

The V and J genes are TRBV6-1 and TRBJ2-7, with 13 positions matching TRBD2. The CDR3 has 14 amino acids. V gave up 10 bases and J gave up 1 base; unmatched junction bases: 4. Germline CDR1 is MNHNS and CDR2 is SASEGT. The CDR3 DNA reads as TGTGCCACCACTAGCGGGGGGGGATCCTACGAGCAGTACTTC. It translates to CATTSGGGSYEQYF.

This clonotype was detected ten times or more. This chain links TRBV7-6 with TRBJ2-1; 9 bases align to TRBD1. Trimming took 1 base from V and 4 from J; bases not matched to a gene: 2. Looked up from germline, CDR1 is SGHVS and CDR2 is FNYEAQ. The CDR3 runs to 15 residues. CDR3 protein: CASSLVGTGYNEQFF. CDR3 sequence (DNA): TGTGCCAGCAGCTTAGTCGGGACAGGGTACAATGAGCAGTTCTTC.

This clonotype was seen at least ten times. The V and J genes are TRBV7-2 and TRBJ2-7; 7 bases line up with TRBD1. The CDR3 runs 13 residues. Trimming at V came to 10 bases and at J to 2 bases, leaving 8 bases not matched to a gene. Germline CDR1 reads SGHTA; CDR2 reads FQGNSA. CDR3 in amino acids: CATSWQGAYEQYF. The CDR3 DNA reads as TGTGCCACCTCGTGGCAGGGGGCCTACGAGCAGTACTTC.

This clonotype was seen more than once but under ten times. As DNA, the CDR3 is TGTGCCAGCAGTACCCGGACTAGCGGGGAAAAGACCCAGTACTTC. Its translation is CASSTRTSGEKTQYF. The genes are TRBV27 and TRBJ2-5; 12 bases are shared with TRBD2. J was trimmed by 6 bases and V by 5 bases; bases with no gene match: 7. CDR1 and CDR2 (germline): MNHEY, SMNVEV (reference sequence). The CDR3 runs 15 residues.

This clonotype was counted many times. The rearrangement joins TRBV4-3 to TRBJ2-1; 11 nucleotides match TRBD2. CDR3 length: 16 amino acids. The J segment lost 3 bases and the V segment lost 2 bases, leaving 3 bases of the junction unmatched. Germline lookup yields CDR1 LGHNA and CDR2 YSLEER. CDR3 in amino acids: CASSQSGTSGYNEQFF. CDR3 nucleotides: TGCGCCAGCAGCCAATCCGGGACTAGCGGCTACAATGAGCAGTTCTTC.

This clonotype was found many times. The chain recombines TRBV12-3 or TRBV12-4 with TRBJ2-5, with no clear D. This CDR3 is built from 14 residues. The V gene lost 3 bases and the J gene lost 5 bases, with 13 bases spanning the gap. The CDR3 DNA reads TGTGCCAGCAGTTTTTGGGAAGATGTTGAGACCCAGTACTTC. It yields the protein CASSFWEDVETQYF.

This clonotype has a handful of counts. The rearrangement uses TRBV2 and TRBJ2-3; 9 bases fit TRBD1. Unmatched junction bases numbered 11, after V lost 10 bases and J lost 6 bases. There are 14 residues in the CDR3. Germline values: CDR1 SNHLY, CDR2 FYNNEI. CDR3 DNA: TGTGCCACCCCGGGGACAGGGAGGCGCGATACGCAGTATTTT. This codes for CATPGTGRRDTQYF.

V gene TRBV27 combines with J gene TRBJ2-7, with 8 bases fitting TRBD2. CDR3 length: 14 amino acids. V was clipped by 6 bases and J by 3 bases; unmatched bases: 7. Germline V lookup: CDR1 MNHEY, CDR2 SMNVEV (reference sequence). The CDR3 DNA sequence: TGTGCCAGCAGACGGCGGGAGGTTGACTACGAGCAGTACTTC. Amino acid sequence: CASRRREVDYEQYF.